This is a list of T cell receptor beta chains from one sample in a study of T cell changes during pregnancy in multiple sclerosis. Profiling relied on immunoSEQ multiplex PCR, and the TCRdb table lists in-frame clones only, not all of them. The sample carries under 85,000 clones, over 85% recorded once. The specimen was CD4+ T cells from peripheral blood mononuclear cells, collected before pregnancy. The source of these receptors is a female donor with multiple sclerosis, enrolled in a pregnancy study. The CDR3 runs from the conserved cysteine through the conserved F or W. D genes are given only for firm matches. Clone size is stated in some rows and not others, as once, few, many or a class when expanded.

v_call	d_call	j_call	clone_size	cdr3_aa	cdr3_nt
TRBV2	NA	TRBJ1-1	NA	CASTKGGINTEAFF	TGTGCCAGCACTAAGGGGGGGATAAACACTGAAGCTTTCTTT
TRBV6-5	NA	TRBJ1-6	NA	CASSSAGPVNSPLHF	TGTGCCAGCAGCTCCGCAGGGCCCGTTAATTCACCCCTCCACTTT
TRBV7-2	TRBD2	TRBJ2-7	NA	CASSGTRQVGEQYF	TGTGCCAGCAGCGGGACTAGACAGGTCGGAGAGCAGTACTTC
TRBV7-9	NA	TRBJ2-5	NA	CASSLTRQARETQYF	TGTGCCAGCAGCCTAACCCGACAGGCCCGGGAGACCCAGTACTTC
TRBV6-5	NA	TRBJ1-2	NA	CASSYFGGANYGYTF	TGTGCCAGCAGTTACTTCGGGGGAGCTAACTATGGCTACACCTTC
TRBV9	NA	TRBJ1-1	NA	CASSVELGQTEAFF	TGTGCCAGCAGCGTAGAATTGGGGCAGACTGAAGCTTTCTTT
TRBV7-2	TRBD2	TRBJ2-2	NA	CASSSTLAGGIGELFF	TGTGCCAGCAGCTCGACCTTAGCGGGGGGTATCGGGGAGCTGTTTTTT
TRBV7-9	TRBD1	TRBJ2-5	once	CASSVGQGKETQYF	TGTGCCAGCAGCGTCGGACAGGGCAAAGAGACCCAGTACTTC
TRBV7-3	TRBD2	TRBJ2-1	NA	CASSSLAGTYNEQFF	TGTGCCAGCAGCTCCCTAGCGGGAACCTACAATGAGCAGTTCTTC
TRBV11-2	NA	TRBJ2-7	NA	CASSLYPRVGYEQYF	TGTGCCAGCAGCTTGTATCCCAGGGTTGGATACGAGCAGTACTTC
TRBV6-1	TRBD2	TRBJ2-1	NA	CASRASGSKGDEQFF	TGTGCCAGCAGAGCTAGCGGGAGTAAAGGCGATGAGCAGTTCTTC
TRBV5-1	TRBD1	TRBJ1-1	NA	CASSEGQVVTEAFF	TGCGCCAGCAGCGAAGGACAGGTTGTCACTGAAGCTTTCTTT
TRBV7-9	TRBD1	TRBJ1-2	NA	CASSPRGDRGLGYTF	TGTGCCAGCAGCCCGAGAGGGGACAGGGGACTCGGCTACACCTTC
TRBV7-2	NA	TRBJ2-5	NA	CASSFGREQTQYF	TGTGCCAGCAGCTTCGGCAGGGAACAGACCCAGTACTTC
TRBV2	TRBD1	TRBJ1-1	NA	CASHPGTGILFEAFF	TGTGCCAGTCACCCCGGGACAGGGATACTTTTTGAAGCTTTCTTT
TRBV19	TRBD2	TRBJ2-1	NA	CASSTQRETEQFF	TGTGCCAGTAGTACCCAGCGGGAGACTGAGCAGTTCTTC
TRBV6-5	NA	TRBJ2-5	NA	CASRDLGTQYF	TGTGCCAGCAGGGACTTGGGGACCCAGTACTTC
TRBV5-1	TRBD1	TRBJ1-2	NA	CASSPTGGLGPSGYTF	TGCGCCAGCAGCCCAACAGGGGGCCTGGGGCCTAGCGGCTACACCTTC
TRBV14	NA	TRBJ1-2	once	CASSQTTGPGGGYTF	TGTGCCAGCAGCCAAACTACAGGGCCTGGGGGTGGCTACACCTTC
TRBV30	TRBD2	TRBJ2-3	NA	CAWRLAGTDTQYF	TGTGCCTGGAGACTAGCGGGCACAGATACGCAGTATTTT
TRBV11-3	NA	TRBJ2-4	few	CASGGAKNIQYF	TGTGCCAGCGGGGGGGCCAAAAACATTCAGTACTTC
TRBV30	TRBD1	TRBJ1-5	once	CAWTGRAKGADSNQPQHF	TGTGCCTGGACTGGGAGAGCAAAGGGGGCGGATAGCAATCAGCCCCAGCATTTT
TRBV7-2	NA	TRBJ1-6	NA	CASSVRAYNSPLHF	TGTGCCAGCAGCGTCAGGGCCTATAATTCACCCCTCCACTTT
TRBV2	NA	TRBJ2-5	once	CASSEALRGSQETQYF	TGTGCCAGCAGTGAAGCGCTGAGAGGGAGTCAAGAGACCCAGTACTTC